This T cell receptor beta chain was identified during a study of monozygotic twins with inflammatory bowel disease. With respect to this clonotype: Its specificity is not known.

The TCR libraries each used total RNA (3500 ng per library). The unique tags termed UMIs, each holding a 6-nucleotide sample barcode, were added by means of template switching. TCRdb re-analyzed the 5' RACE reads; it lists each CDR3 protein once, without DNA. The sample data list 200,000 to 250,000 distinct CDR3 sequences. Overall study results and limits: TCRbeta diversity (inverse Simpson) was lower in IBD patients than in healthy co-twins.

The germline V gene encodes CDR1 SGHDN and CDR2 FVKESK. The CDR3 runs to 16 residues. This chain joins TRBV14 and TRBJ2-1; TCRdb returns TRBD2, unconfirmable since there is no DNA. The sequence derives from a human donor with ulcerative colitis or Crohn's disease, or a healthy co-twin of an affected twin (not recorded which). Material: blood. The CDR3 sequence is CASSHILSGEYNEQFF.